This T cell receptor (beta chain) was sequenced in a study of T cell responses to AZD1222 COVID-19 vaccine. Study-wide results and caveats: Among AZD1222 vaccinees, only 5 to 7 were seropositive at baseline. Recipients of two AZD1222 doses showed rising Spike-specific TCR breadth and depth. Spike-wide vaccine-associated CD4 TCRs dominated at 160-218 and 743-854.

The table lists this clone with a count of one. Antigen unknown. This CDR3 is 12 amino acids long. Between the trimmed V and J ends, which lost 10 bases and 5 bases, there was a span of 12 bases. Germline CDR1 reads MNHEY; CDR2 reads SMNVEV (reference sequence). Here immunoSEQ multiplex PCR was the method, and the copy in TCRdb shows in-frame clones only, minus some. In the table there are approximately 140,000 clones, about 90% of which are singletons. J is TRBJ1-5 and V is TRBV27; a weak D match, TRBD1 (6 bases). The receptor was isolated from an adult who received the MenACWY meningococcal vaccine as a control. The starting material was peripheral blood, obtained 28 days after the second dose of the MenACWY control vaccine. The CDR3 region is CATSTGYQPQHF. The CDR3 bases are TGTGCCACCTCGACAGGATATCAGCCCCAGCATTTT.